This T cell receptor beta chain was documented in a study of CD8+CD57+ T cells in acquired aplastic anemia. This CDR3 spans 13 amino acids. CDR1 and CDR2 from the germline V gene are SEHNR and FQNEAQ (reference sequence). For sequencing, patients were chosen who had shown expansion of CD8+CD57+ cells by flow cytometry. This clonotype was recorded many times. The junction and the germline gene differ at one end; a read error may be behind it. The TCR beta profiling, which covered VDJ combination and CDR3 sequence, was carried out using genomic DNA as the template. TCRdb re-called the reads with MiXCR, one entry per CDR3 protein. The data show around 80,000 distinct CDR3 sequences, roughly two thirds seen once.

This receptor was obtained from a human donor with aplastic anemia. The chain carries TRBV7-9 and TRBJ2-5, with 10 positions matching TRBD2. The sequenced sample was sorted CD4+, CD8+, or CD8+CD57+ T cells (not recorded which) from PBMCs. Written as DNA, the CDR3 is TGCGCCAGCAGCCGACTAGCGGGAGAGACCCAGTACTTC. Translating gives CASSRLAGETQYF.